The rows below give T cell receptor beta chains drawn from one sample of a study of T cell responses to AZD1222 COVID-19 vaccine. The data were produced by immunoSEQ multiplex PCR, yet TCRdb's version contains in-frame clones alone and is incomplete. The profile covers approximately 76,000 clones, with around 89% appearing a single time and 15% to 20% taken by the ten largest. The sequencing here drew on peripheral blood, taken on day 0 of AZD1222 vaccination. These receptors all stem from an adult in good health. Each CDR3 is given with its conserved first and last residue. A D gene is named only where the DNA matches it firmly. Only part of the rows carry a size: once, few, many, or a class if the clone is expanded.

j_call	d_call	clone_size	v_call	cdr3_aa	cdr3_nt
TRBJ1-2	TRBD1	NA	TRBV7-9	CASSTGQYYGYTF	TGTGCCAGCAGCACGGGACAGTACTATGGCTACACCTTC
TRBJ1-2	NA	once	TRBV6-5	CASSSSFRANYGYTF	TGTGCCAGCAGTTCGTCATTCAGAGCTAACTATGGCTACACCTTC
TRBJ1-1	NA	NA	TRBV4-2	CASSQTGVTEAFF	TGTGCCAGCAGCCAAACGGGGGTAACTGAAGCTTTCTTT
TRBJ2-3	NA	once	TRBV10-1	CASSESLGFTDTQYF	TGCGCCAGCAGTGAGTCATTGGGCTTCACAGATACGCAGTATTTT
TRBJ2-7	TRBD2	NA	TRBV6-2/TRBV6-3	CASSYSKQGGDYEQYF	TGTGCCAGCAGTTACTCGAAGCAGGGAGGGGACTACGAGCAGTACTTC
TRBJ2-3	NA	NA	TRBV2	CASSYSDTQYF	TGTGCCAGCAGTTATTCAGATACGCAGTATTTT
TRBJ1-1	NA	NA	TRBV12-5	CASGLDGLLGTEAFF	TGTGCTAGTGGTTTGGACGGGTTGTTGGGCACTGAAGCTTTCTTT
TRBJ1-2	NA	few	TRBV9	CASSSTGYGYTF	TGTGCCAGCAGCTCTACCGGCTATGGCTACACCTTC
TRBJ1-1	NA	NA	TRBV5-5	CASSLGPRMSEAFF	TGTGCCAGCAGCTTGGGGCCCCGGATGTCTGAAGCTTTCTTT
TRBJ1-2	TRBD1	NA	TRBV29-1	CSVSQGGLGYGYTF	TGCAGCGTGAGTCAAGGGGGCTTGGGCTATGGCTACACCTTC
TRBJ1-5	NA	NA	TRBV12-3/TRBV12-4	CASSQDSNQPQHF	TGTGCCAGCAGCCAAGATAGCAATCAGCCCCAGCATTTT
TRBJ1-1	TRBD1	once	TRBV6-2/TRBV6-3	CASSRGQMNTEAFF	TGTGCCAGCAGTCGGGGACAGATGAACACTGAAGCTTTCTTT
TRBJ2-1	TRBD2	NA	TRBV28	CASSTSGLGNNEQFF	TGTGCCAGCAGCACCTCCGGACTAGGCAACAATGAGCAGTTCTTC
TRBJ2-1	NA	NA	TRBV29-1	CSVVGQLYNEQFF	TGCAGCGTTGTAGGACAGCTTTACAATGAGCAGTTCTTC
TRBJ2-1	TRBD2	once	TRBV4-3	CASSPTSGVYNEQFF	TGCGCCAGCAGCCCAACTAGCGGCGTATACAATGAGCAGTTCTTC
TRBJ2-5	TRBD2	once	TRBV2	CASLKYGLAGGGGQETQYF	TGTGCCAGCCTTAAATACGGACTAGCGGGAGGTGGTGGACAAGAGACCCAGTACTTC
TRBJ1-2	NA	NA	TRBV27	CASSLYLNYGYTF	TGTGCCAGCAGTTTATATCTGAACTATGGCTACACCTTC
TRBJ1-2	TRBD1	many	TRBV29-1	CSVNPDRDGYTF	TGCAGCGTCAACCCGGACAGGGATGGCTACACCTTC
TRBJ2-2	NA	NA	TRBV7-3	CASSLLRNTGELFF	TGTGCCAGCAGCTTACTCCGGAACACCGGGGAGCTGTTTTTT
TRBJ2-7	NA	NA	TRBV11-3	CASSHGPGYEQYF	TGTGCCAGCAGCCACGGACCAGGGTACGAGCAGTACTTC
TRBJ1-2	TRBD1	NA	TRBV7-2	CASSNRGGYTF	TGTGCCAGCAGCAACAGGGGTGGCTACACCTTC
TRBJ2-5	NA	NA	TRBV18	CASSPISKETQYF	TGTGCCAGCTCACCTATCAGTAAAGAGACCCAGTACTTC
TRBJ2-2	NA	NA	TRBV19	CASRPGDRTGELFF	TGTGCCTCCCGGCCGGGGGACCGCACCGGGGAGCTGTTTTTT
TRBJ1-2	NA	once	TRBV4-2	CASSQDAGSINYGYTF	TGTGCCAGCAGCCAAGATGCAGGCAGCATTAACTATGGCTACACCTTC
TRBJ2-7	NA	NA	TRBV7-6	CASSLADEQYF	TGTGCCAGCAGCTTAGCTGACGAGCAGTACTTC
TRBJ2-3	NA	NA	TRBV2	CAITPGTLTQYF	TGTGCCATTACTCCCGGGACTTTGACGCAGTATTTT
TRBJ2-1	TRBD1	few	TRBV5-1	CASSLTGGNEQFF	TGCGCCAGCAGCCTGACAGGGGGTAATGAGCAGTTCTTC
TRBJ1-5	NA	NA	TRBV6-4	CASSDSKQNSNQPQHF	TGTGCCAGCAGTGACTCTAAGCAGAATAGCAATCAGCCCCAGCATTTT
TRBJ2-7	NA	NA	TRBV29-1	CSVEDGRQGDEQYF	TGCAGCGTTGAAGATGGCAGGCAGGGTGACGAGCAGTACTTC
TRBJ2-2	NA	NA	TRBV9	CASSVAGRGTGELFF	TGTGCCAGCAGCGTAGCGGGCAGGGGAACCGGGGAGCTGTTTTTT
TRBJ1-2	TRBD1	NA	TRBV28	CASSPGQGGYGYTF	TGTGCCAGCAGTCCGGGACAGGGAGGCTATGGCTACACCTTC
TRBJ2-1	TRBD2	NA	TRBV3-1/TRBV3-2	CASSPDGSGGDSYNEQFF	TGTGCCAGCAGCCCCGACGGTAGCGGGGGGGATTCCTACAATGAGCAGTTCTTC
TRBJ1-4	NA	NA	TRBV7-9	CASSLGARSTNEKLFF	TGTGCCAGCAGCTTAGGGGCCAGATCAACTAATGAAAAACTGTTTTTT
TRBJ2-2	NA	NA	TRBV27	CASSFRRTAANTGELFF	TGTGCCAGCAGTTTCCGACGGACGGCTGCGAACACCGGGGAGCTGTTTTTT
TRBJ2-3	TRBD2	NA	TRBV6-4	CASQRLAGGPDTQYF	TGTGCCAGCCAAAGACTAGCGGGGGGACCAGATACGCAGTATTTT
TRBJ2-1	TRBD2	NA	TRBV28	CASSLPLTSGEGSYNEQFF	TGTGCCAGCAGTTTACCTCTGACTAGCGGAGAGGGCTCCTACAATGAGCAGTTCTTC
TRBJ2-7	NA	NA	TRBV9	CASSVEAGRGEQYF	TGTGCCAGCAGCGTAGAGGCGGGAAGGGGCGAGCAGTACTTC
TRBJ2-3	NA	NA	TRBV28	CASSLSALSTDTQYF	TGTGCCAGCAGTTTATCCGCTCTTAGCACAGATACGCAGTATTTT
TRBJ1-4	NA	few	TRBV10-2	CASSAYSSGLGEKLFF	TGCGCCAGCAGCGCCTATAGTTCAGGGCTCGGAGAAAAACTGTTTTTT
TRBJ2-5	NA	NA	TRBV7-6	CASSPAGGGGGTQYF	TGTGCCAGCAGCCCCGCGGGTGGTGGTGGGGGGACCCAGTACTTC